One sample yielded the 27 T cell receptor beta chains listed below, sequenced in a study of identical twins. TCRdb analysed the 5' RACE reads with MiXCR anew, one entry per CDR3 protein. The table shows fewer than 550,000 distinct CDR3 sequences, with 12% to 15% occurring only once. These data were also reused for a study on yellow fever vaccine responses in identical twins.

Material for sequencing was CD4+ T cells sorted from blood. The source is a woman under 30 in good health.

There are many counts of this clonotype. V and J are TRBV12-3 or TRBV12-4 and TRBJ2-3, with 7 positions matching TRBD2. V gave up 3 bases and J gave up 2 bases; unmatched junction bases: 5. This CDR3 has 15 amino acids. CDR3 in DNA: TGTGCCAGCAGTTTCGGCGGGGGTTTCACAGATACGCAGTATTTT. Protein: CASSFGGGFTDTQYF.

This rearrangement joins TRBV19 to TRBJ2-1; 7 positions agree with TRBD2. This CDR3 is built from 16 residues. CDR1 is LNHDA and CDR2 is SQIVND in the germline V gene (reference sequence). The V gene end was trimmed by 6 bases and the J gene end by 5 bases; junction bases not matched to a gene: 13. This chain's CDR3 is CASRQRWTRDDNEQFF. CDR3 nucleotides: TGTGCCAGTAGACAAAGGTGGACTAGGGATGACAATGAGCAGTTCTTC.

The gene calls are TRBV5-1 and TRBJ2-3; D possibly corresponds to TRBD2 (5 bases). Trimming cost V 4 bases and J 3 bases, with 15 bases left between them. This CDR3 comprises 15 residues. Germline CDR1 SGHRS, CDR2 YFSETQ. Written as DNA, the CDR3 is TGCGCCAGCAGCGCACGGAGTAGGACTACAGATACGCAGTATTTT. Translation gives CASSARSRTTDTQYF.

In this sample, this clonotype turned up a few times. The CDR3 DNA is TGTGCCAGCACCGTGAGAGGGAGGACTGAAGCTTTCTTT. Translation: CASTVRGRTEAFF. The V gene is TRBV5-6, the J gene TRBJ1-1; D is ambiguous. This CDR3 has 13 residues. With 6 bases removed from V and 5 bases from J, the gap between germline ends came to 14 bases. CDR1 SGHDT and CDR2 YYEEEE come from the germline V gene. Variable domain in full (rest from reference TRBV5-6 and TRBJ1-1): DAGVTQSPTHLIKTRGQQVTLRCSPKSGHDTVSWYQQALGQGPQFIFQYYEEEERQRGNFPDRFSGHQFPNYSSELNVNALLLGDSALYLCASTVRGRTEAFFGQGTRLTVV.

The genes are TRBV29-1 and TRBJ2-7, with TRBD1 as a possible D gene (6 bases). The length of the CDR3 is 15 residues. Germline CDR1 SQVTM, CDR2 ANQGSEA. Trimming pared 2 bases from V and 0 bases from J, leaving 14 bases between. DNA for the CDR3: TGCAGCGTTGAAAACGTACAGGGTGGCTCCTACGAGCAGTACTTC. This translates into CSVENVQGGSYEQYF.

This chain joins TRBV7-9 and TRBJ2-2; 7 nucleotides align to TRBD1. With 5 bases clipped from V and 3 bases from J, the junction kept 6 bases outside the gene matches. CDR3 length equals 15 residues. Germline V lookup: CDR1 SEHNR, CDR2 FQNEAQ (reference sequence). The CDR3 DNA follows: TGTGCCAGCAGCAACGGACAGGTTGACACCGGGGAGCTGTTTTTT. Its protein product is CASSNGQVDTGELFF. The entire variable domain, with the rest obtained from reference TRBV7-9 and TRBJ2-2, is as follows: DTGVSQNPRHKITKRGQNVTFRCDPISEHNRLYWYRQTLGQGPEFLTYFQNEAQLEKSRLLSDRFSAERPKGSFSTLEIQRTEQGDSAMYLCASSNGQVDTGELFFGEGSRLTVL.

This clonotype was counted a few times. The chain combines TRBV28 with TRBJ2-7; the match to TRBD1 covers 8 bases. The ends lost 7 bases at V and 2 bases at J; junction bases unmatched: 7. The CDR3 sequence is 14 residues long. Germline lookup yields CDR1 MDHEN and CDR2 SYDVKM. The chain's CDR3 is CASMTGQATYEQYF. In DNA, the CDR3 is TGTGCCAGCATGACGGGACAGGCGACCTACGAGCAGTACTTC.

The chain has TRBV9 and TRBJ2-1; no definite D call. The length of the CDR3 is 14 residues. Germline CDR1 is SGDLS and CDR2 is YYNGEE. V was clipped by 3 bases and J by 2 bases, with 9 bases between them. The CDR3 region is CASSGGGAYNEQFF. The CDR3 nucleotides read TGTGCCAGCAGCGGAGGTGGGGCCTACAATGAGCAGTTCTTC.

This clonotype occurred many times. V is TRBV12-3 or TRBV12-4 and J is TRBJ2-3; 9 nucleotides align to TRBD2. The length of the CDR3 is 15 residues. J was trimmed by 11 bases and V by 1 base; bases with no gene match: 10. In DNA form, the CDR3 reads TGTGCCAGCAGTTTAGGACTAGCGGAGGCCGGGCGGCAGTATTTT. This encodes CASSLGLAEAGRQYF.

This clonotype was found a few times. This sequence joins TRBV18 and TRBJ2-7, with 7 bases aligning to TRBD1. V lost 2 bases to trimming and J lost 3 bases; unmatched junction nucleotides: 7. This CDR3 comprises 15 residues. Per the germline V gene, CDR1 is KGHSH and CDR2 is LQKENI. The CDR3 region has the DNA TGTGCCAGCTCACCATCGGGGACAGTCATCTACGAGCAGTACTTC. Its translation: CASSPSGTVIYEQYF.

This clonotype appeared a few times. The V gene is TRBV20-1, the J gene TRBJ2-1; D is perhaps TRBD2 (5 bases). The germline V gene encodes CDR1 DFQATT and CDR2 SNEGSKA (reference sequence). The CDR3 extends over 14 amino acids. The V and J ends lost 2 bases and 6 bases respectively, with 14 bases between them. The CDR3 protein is CSARSGRGVNEQFF. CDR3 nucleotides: TGCAGTGCTAGATCGGGTCGGGGAGTCAATGAGCAGTTCTTC.

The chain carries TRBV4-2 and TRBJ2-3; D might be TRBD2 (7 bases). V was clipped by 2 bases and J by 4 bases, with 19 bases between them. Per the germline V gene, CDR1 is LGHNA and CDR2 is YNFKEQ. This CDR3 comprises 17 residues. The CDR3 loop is CASSQSMWEGGPDTQYF. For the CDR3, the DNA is TGTGCCAGCAGCCAAAGTATGTGGGAGGGGGGGCCAGATACGCAGTATTTT.

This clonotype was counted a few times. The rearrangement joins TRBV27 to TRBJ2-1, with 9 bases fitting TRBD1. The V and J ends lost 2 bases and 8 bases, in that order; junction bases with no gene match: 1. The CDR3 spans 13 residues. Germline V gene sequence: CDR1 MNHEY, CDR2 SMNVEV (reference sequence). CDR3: CASSLRDRDEQFF. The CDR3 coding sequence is TGTGCCAGCAGTTTAAGGGACAGGGATGAGCAGTTCTTC.

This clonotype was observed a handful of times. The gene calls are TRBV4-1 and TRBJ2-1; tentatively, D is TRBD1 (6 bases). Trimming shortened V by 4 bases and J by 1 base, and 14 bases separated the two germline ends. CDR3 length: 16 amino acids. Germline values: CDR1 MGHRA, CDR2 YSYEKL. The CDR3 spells CASSLQSQGSYNEQFF. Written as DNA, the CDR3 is TGCGCCAGCAGCCTTCAGTCCCAGGGGTCCTACAATGAGCAGTTCTTC.

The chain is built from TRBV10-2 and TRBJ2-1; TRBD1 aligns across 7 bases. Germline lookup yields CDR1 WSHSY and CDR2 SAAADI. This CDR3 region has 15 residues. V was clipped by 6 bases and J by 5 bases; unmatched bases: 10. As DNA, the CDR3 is TGCGCCAGCAGCTTTGGACAGGCGCCAAACAATGAGCAGTTCTTC. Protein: CASSFGQAPNNEQFF.

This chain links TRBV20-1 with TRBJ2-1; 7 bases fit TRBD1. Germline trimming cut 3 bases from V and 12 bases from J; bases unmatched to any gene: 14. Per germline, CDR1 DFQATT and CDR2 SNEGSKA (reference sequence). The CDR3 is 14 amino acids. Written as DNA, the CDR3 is TGCAGTGCTAGTTTAGGACAGGTCGTTCGAAGGCAGTTCTTC. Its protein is CSASLGQVVRRQFF.

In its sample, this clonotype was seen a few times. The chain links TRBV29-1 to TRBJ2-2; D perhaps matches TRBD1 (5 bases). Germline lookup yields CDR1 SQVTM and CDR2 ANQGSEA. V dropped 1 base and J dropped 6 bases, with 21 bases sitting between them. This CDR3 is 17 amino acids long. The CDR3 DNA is TGCAGCGTTGAAGCAGGGCAGGGTCGTAATTCTGCCGGGGAGCTGTTTTTT. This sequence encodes CSVEAGQGRNSAGELFF.

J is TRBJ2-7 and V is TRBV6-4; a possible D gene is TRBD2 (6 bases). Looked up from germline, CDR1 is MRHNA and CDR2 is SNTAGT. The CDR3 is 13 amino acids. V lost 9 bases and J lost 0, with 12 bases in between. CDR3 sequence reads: CARAPAGSYEQYF. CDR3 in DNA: TGTGCCAGAGCGCCAGCGGGCTCCTACGAGCAGTACTTC.

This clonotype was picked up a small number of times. The CDR3 reads CASSLDRGLHNEQFF. Written as DNA, the CDR3 is TGTGCCAGCAGCTTAGACAGGGGGCTTCACAATGAGCAGTTCTTC. The V call is TRBV11-2, the J call TRBJ2-1, with TRBD1 matching over 8 bases. The CDR3 covers 15 residues. Germline trimming cut 0 bases from V and 5 bases from J; bases unmatched to any gene: 3. The germline gives CDR1 SGHAT, CDR2 FQNNGV.

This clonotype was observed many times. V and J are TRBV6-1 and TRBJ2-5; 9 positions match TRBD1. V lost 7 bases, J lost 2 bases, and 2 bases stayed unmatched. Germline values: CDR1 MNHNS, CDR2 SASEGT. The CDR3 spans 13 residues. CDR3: CASTGTGQETQYF. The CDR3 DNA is TGTGCCAGCACCGGGACAGGGCAAGAGACCCAGTACTTC.

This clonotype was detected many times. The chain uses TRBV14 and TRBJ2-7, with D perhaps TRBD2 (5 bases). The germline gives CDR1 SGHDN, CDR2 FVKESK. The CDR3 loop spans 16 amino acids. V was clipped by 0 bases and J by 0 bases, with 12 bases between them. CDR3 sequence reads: CASSQDLAASSYEQYF. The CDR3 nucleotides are TGTGCCAGCAGCCAAGATCTAGCTGCCAGCTCCTACGAGCAGTACTTC.

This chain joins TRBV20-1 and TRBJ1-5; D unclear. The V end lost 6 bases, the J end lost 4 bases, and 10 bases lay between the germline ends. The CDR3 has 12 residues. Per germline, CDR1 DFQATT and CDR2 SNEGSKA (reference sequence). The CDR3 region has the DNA TGCAGTGCCGGACGCCCTAATCAGCCCCAGCATTTT. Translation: CSAGRPNQPQHF.

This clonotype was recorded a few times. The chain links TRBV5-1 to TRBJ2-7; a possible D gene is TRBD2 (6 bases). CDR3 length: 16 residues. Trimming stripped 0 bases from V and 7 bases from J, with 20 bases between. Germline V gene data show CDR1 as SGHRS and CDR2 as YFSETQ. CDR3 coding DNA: TGCGCCAGCAGCTTGGGGGACTTGGGTCAGGCGGGGGAGCAGTACTTC. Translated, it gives CASSLGDLGQAGEQYF.

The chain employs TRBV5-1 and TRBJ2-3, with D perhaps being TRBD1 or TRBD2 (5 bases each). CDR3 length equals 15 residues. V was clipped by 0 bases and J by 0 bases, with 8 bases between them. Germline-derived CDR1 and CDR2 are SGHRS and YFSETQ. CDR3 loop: CASSLEGSSTDTQYF. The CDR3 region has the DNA TGCGCCAGCAGCTTGGAGGGGAGTAGCACAGATACGCAGTATTTT.

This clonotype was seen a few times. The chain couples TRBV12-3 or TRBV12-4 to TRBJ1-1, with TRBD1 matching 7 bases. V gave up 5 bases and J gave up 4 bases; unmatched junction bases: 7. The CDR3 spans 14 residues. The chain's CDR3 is CASSPTGMGTEAFF. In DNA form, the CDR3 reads TGTGCCAGCAGTCCGACAGGGATGGGCACTGAAGCTTTCTTT.

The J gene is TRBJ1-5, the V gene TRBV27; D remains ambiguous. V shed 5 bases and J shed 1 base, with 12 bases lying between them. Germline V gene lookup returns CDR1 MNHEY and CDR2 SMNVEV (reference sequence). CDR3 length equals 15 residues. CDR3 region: CASSRTRWSNQPQHF. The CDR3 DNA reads TGTGCCAGCAGTCGAACCCGATGGAGCAATCAGCCCCAGCATTTT.

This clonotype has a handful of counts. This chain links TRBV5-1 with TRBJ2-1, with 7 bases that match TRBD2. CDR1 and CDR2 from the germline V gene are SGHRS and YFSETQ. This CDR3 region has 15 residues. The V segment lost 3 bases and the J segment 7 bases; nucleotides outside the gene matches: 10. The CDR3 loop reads CASSSTNGGRNEQFF. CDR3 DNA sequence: TGCGCCAGCAGCTCGACGAATGGCGGGAGAAATGAGCAGTTCTTC.